This T cell receptor beta chain was profiled in a study of cytomegalovirus exposure and HLA in healthy donors listed by TCRdb under 2017. Background for the entire study: In an earlier analysis of some 550 of the donors, approximately 300 Gb of sequence data and 117 million unique TCR beta sequences from about 179 million T cells were reported. About 300 gigabases of sequencing data and tens of millions of unique TCR sequences were included in an early release covering 550 to 800 HLA-typed donors. Of the roughly 400 genotyped donors, roughly 80% fell in the genetic ancestry cluster associated with self-reported Caucasian donors. The study aimed to test whether cataloging public T cell receptors could reveal signatures of past pathogen exposure. The study used immunosequencing to profile the T cell repertoires of approximately 650 subjects and linked those repertoires to cytomegalovirus serostatus. In addition to the first cohort of hundreds of subjects, a separate validation cohort of 120 different subjects was used. To predict cytomegalovirus infection status, the study combined high-throughput TCR immunosequencing, statistical association of individual TCRs with disease status, and machine learning. In a later analysis, previously published TCR beta repertoires from more than 500 donors were re-analyzed and high-resolution HLA genotyping was added so that TCR occurrence patterns could be studied. Rather than drawing on any new phenotypic data, the later analysis identified candidate immune exposures from TCR beta sequences and the way those sequences occurred across donors. An earlier analysis of around 580 of the donors used high-throughput TCR beta sequencing to judge whether each TCR beta V gene segment behaved as functional or pseudogenic. Alongside the repertoire data, information on donor age, sex, ethnicity and CMV serostatus was compiled. In a later genetic analysis, genome-wide SNP genotypes for about three fifths of the roughly 670 donors were used, and that subset was treated as a discovery cohort. All discovery cohort repertoires had been generated on a single sequencing platform. Both class I and class II loci were covered by HLA typing, at four-digit resolution. The number of typed donors differed by locus: about 629-630 for A, B, C, DRB1 and DQB1; approximately 530 for DQA1; approximately 610 for DPA1; and 400 to 480 for DPB1. About five DR-DQ haplotypes were treated as single units for association and clustering because of strong linkage in the cohort. Among roughly 400 genotyped donors of the cohort, an average of approximately 240,000 unique TCR beta nucleotide sequences were sequenced per donor, roughly 18% of them non-productive.

Results and caveats for the whole study, not just this receptor: Most CMV-associated TCR beta chains appeared to be HLA-restricted in a later analysis, and the HLA associations seemed to be driven largely by CMV exposure. Several of the top co-occurrence clusters appeared to be linked to parvovirus B19, influenza, CMV and Epstein-Barr virus, according to a later analysis. A few of the identified cytomegalovirus-associated TCR beta chains were confirmed in vitro to be specific for cytomegalovirus antigens. Linkage disequilibrium might explain the correlated functional status among segregating V segments, but an unknown experimental factor could not be ruled out. The only immune exposure information available for the cohort was CMV serostatus. A later analysis found that TCR association rates varied across HLA loci, with DRB1 alleles showing the most associated TCRs and HLA-C alleles the fewest. Sequencing depth was assumed to be roughly uniform across donors in the presence/absence analyses, though that assumption may not hold. When HLA alleles, especially DR and DQ, strongly co-occurred, attributing TCR associations to individual alleles was difficult. According to a later genetic analysis, donors in an Asian-associated ancestry cluster had fewer N-insertions in productive TCRs than the approximately 690-donor mean. The sequencing pipeline was judged likely to have produced a cluster of highly shared sequence variants as a technical artifact. The study gave a list of 150 to 200 TCR beta chains associated with cytomegalovirus. Because HLA typing was unavailable for some donors at each locus, only the typed subset was used in association tests. Some IMGT-functional V segments, including TRBV6-2 and TRBV6-3, could not be told apart with the 87-base-pair reads, so those segments were excluded. Compared with equally common non-associated chains, HLA-associated TCR beta chains in a later analysis were more clonally expanded and had lower generation probabilities. A later analysis associated about 18,000 TCR beta sequences with specific HLA alleles at a false discovery rate of 0.05. The earlier analysis of 450 to 700 of the donors excluded seventeen rarely observed V segments, including chromosome 9 orphons, because counts were too low. Only TCR beta chains were sequenced in this cohort, and the absence of alpha or paired-chain data limited detectable features. Most TCR sequences were observed very rarely across donors, whereas some public TCRs were present in many individuals. According to the authors, the approach could potentially be generalized to other disease states and immunological phenotypes. Broadly in line with IMGT annotations, most TCR beta V segments showed up in productive rearrangements about 90% or about 30% of the time in an earlier analysis of 587 of the donors. A further reported finding was that TCR beta sequences accurately predicted the HLA-A and HLA-B alleles for most subjects in the first cohort. The classifier was reported to diagnose cytomegalovirus status with high specificity and sensitivity in both the original and validation cohorts. V-gene and J-gene trimming of TCR beta chains was associated with a missense DCLRE1C variant in a later genetic analysis, and the association was replicated in an independent cohort.

The library was built by means of the immunoSEQ multiplex PCR assay. The multiplex PCR relied on a mix of 60 forward primers for TCR Vbeta segments and 13 reverse primers for TCR Jbeta segments. A multiplex PCR assay on genomic DNA amplified the CDR3 region of rearranged TCR beta genes. On the Illumina HiSeq System, the amplified TCR beta libraries were sequenced as 87-base-pair reads. The study's own analysis went as follows. A later analysis counted approximately 76 million unique TCR beta chains across the approximately 700 repertoires, and roughly 9.9 million of these chains were shared by at least two donors. To remove PCR and sequencing errors, raw reads were error-corrected and collapsed into unique sequences using a nearest-neighbor algorithm that merged closely related sequences. To assign V, D and J gene segments, CDR3 sequences were aligned to IMGT reference sequences. Each retained sequence needed at least a six-nucleotide match to both a V gene segment and a J gene segment. A rearrangement counted as productive if the CDR3 had no stop codons and remained in frame with V and J, and every other rearrangement counted as non-productive. Following IMGT convention, CDR3 was defined as the stretch from the second conserved V-encoded cysteine up to the conserved J-encoded phenylalanine. Sequences without an unambiguous match to a single V gene segment were excluded from the earlier analysis of 450 to 650 of the donors. An earlier analysis of several hundred of the donors called V segments functional above 56.7% productive rearrangements and segregating when the between-donor standard deviation exceeded 5%. To diagnose cytomegalovirus status from the catalog of TCR beta chain sequences, a statistical classification framework was built. A later analysis assigned V and J genes by comparing TCR nucleotide sequences with IMGT/GENE-DB human TR gene sequences. A later analysis assigned CDR3 sequences and most-parsimonious VDJ recombination scenarios with the TCRdist pipeline. In a later analysis, each TCR beta chain was defined by its CDR3 amino acid sequence together with its V-gene family, and reads lacking a unique V-gene family were excluded. In a later analysis, nearly 600 highly shared, low-generation-probability nucleotide sequences were removed to address suspected cross-contamination and a sequencing artifact. In a later analysis, a clonal expansion index for each public chain was calculated from normalized within-repertoire ranks of inferred template counts. In a later analysis, generation probabilities were computed with a VDJ recombination model fitted to out-of-frame rearrangements, and the resulting probabilities were checked against IGoR. In a later analysis, hypergeometric tests were used to score TCR-TCR, TCR-HLA and TCR-CMV co-occurrence, with a repertoire-size bias correction applied to TCR pairs. To estimate false discovery rates, a later analysis permuted the HLA or CMV assignments 20 times. In a later analysis, co-occurring TCRs were grouped with DBSCAN, and TCRdist sequence similarity was added when clustering was performed within HLA-allele-positive subsets. For co-occurrence clustering, repertoires with fewer than 30,000 or more than 120,000 public chains were excluded, along with a handful of repertoires with anomalous nucleotide sharing. Entries here come from immuneACCESS through TCRdb and include only in-frame sequences with V and J called. Some clones fail to appear in such tables; in the studies checked, an unresolved V gene covers under half of the shortfall, and the cause of the remainder is unknown. Clone size and the V and J calls come from that table; the DNA yielded D and trimming. The sample table shows under 55,000 clones, and around 70% are seen once. Of the sample, 2.5% to 3% is held by the ten largest clones.

Note on this clone: Its antigen has not been determined. Base qualities are not at hand, and no much larger clone is one base apart.

The germline V gene yields MNHEY for CDR1 and SVGAGI for CDR2. Trimming takes 6 bases from V and 7 bases from J, and the germline ends sit 13 bases apart. CDR3 length: 14 amino acids, cysteine to phenylalanine. The entry retains the CDR3 DNA only, 42 bases that are in frame from base 1. The cohort comprised some 730 healthy bone marrow donors. All cohort members were sampled while nominally healthy, although unrecorded immune exposures were likely present. The donor was CMV seronegative and was included in the group of several hundred seronegative cohort members. Each donor provided a peripheral blood sample, and peripheral blood mononuclear cells were used for TCR beta sequencing. Genomic DNA extraction from the blood cell samples was performed with the Qiagen DNeasy Blood Extraction Kit.

This TCR was sampled from a man younger than 30 in good health and CMV-seronegative. The V and J genes are TRBV6-5 and TRBJ1-6, with the identity of the D gene unclear. The sequencing sample was made of PBMCs. The nucleotides are TGTGCCAGCAGGTTGTCAGGCAGCAATTCACCCCTCCACTTT. This yields the protein CASRLSGSNSPLHF.